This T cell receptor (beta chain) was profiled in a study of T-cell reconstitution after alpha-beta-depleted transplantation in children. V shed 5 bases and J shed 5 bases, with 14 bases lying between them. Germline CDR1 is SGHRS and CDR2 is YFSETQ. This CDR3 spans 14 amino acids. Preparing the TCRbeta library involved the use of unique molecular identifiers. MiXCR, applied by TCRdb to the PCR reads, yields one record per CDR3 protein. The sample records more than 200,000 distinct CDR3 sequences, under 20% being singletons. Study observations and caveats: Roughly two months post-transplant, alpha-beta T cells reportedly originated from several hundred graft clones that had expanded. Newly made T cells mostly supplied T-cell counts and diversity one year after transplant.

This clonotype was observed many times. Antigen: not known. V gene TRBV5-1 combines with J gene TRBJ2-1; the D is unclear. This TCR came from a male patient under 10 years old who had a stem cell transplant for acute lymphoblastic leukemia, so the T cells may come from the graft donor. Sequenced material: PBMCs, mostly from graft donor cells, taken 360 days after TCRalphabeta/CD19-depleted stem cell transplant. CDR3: CASSLGVVDNEQFF. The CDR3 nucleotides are TGCGCCAGCAGTCTGGGTGTGGTCGACAATGAGCAGTTCTTC.